These T cell receptor beta chains were read from a single sample in a study of T cells expressing NK-cell markers. TCRdb re-called the 5' RACE reads and gives one entry per CDR3 protein, without DNA. Its listing shows roughly 150,000 distinct CDR3 sequences. The sequenced sample consisted of blood T cells: a sorted CD56 or NKG2C T cell subset, CD4+ or CD8+ T cells, or bulk PBMC T cells (not recorded which). These receptors all come from a man aged 18-75 years in good health. CDR3s include the opening cysteine and the closing phenylalanine or tryptophan.

v_call	j_call	cdr3_aa
TRBV7-6	TRBJ1-6	CASSLERGRASPLHF
TRBV3-1	TRBJ2-3	CASSQDFSAGLAGTGTDTQYF
TRBV24-1	TRBJ1-5	CATSSGQGTQPQHF
TRBV29-1	TRBJ1-1	CSVKHVNTEAFF
TRBV5-1	TRBJ1-6	CASSLQGAYSPLHF
TRBV27	TRBJ2-5	CASSPLLAGGEETQYF
TRBV12-3/TRBV12-4	TRBJ1-2	CASSPSGRGGYTF
TRBV7-8	TRBJ1-1	CASSLALQFIRTEAFF
TRBV6-4	TRBJ2-1	CASSWAGEGMNEQFF
TRBV28	TRBJ2-1	CASVPSSGGYNEQFF
TRBV9	TRBJ2-2	CASSVNVRSGGAGELFF
TRBV6-5	TRBJ1-1	CASSYFKLSDTEAFF
TRBV27	TRBJ1-5	CASKKGGGNQPQHF
TRBV6-1	TRBJ1-1	CASSEALREDTEAFF
TRBV18	TRBJ2-7	CASSLGPDSSYEQYF
TRBV5-4	TRBJ2-7	CASSLVGRQEQYF
TRBV12-3/TRBV12-4	TRBJ2-2	CASRPPWNPSNTGELFF
TRBV20-1	TRBJ2-1	CSARDSTTSGGSSYNEQFF
TRBV2	TRBJ2-7	CASSGVTGPSYEQYF
TRBV12-5	TRBJ2-5	CASGLDRKETQYF
TRBV11-2	TRBJ2-2	CASSLERGLVNTGELFF
TRBV28	TRBJ2-7	CASSLVGIGIHEQYF
TRBV6-1	TRBJ1-1	CASIPSVTGRIEAFF
TRBV4-2	TRBJ2-5	CASSQEGGSRGGPRETQYF
TRBV4-1	TRBJ1-2	CASSQEGSGIYGYTF
TRBV12-3/TRBV12-4	TRBJ1-1	CASSRSGWNTEAFF
TRBV19	TRBJ1-1	CASSPRQGGNTEAFF
TRBV6-1	TRBJ1-1	CASSEVEDTEAFF
TRBV20-1	TRBJ2-3	CSASAAGLGTDTQYF
TRBV5-5	TRBJ2-1	CASSFRTGPGVYNEQFF
TRBV27	TRBJ2-7	CATRGQSYEQYF
TRBV14	TRBJ2-5	CASSLDGGAQTQYF
TRBV7-2	TRBJ1-1	CASSRDNLSWDTEAFF
TRBV6-5	TRBJ1-1	CASSYSTTGEAFF
TRBV20-1	TRBJ2-1	CSAPSVRRGAYNEQFF
TRBV7-3	TRBJ2-1	CASSPETESWVMDEQFF
TRBV27	TRBJ2-7	CASSLNFAGNEQYF
TRBV27	TRBJ1-2	CASSPWDRASEGYTF
TRBV6-5	TRBJ1-5	CASSYSTGANQPQHF
TRBV19	TRBJ2-3	CASSIAGFSSTDTQYF
TRBV3-1	TRBJ1-1	CASSQEIGQGDRREAFF
TRBV7-2	TRBJ1-4	CASSPGGYPNEKLFF
TRBV7-2	TRBJ1-2	CASSLADGYGYTF
TRBV14	TRBJ2-3	CASSPGGMGTDTQYF
TRBV27	TRBJ2-3	CASSLGGSDTQYF